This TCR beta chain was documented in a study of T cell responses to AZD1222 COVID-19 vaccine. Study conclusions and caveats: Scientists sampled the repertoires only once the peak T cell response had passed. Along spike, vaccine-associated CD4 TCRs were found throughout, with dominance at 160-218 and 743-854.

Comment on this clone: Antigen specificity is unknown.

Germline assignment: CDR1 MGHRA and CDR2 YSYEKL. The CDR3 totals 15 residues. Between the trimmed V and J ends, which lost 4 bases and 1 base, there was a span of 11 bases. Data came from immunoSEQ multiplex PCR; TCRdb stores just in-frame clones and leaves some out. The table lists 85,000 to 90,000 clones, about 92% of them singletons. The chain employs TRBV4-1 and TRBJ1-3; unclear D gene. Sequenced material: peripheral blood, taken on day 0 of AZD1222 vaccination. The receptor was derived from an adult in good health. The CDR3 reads CASSPIKTSGNTIYF. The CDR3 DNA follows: TGCGCCAGCAGCCCTATCAAGACTTCTGGAAACACCATATATTTT.